This T cell receptor (beta chain) was found in a study of shared T cell receptors in the human thymus. This clone was observed a single time. V gave up 2 bases and J gave up 3 bases, with 14 bases separating them. The length of the CDR3 is 15 residues. CDR1 and CDR2 from the germline V gene are MNHEY and SVGAGI. Data came from immunoSEQ multiplex PCR; TCRdb stores just in-frame clones and leaves some out. The sample lists more than 550,000 clones, approximately 89% occurring once. The same specimen was also included in a second study, on human thymus T cells. That report adds: Resections from corrective heart surgery provided thymus tissue. Thymic and blood repertoires appeared to show biased V and J gene usage.

The chain couples TRBV6-5 to TRBJ2-7, with a possible D match to TRBD1 (5 bases). The receptor comes from a boy under two years old with a congenital heart defect. Sequencing was carried out using thymocytes. CDR3 DNA sequence: TGTGCCAGCAGTTACCAGGGATCCCCCATCTACGAGCAGTACTTC. Its protein is CASSYQGSPIYEQYF.